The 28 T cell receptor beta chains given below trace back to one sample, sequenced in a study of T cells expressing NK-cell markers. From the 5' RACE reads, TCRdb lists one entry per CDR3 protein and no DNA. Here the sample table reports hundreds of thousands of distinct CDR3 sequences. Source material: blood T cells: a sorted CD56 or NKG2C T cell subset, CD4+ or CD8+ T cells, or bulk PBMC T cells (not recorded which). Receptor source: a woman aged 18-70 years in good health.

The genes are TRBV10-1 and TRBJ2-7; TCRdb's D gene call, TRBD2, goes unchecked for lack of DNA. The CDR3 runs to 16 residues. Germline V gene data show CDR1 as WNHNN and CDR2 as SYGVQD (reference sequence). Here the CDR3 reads CASIIAGESYSYEQYF.

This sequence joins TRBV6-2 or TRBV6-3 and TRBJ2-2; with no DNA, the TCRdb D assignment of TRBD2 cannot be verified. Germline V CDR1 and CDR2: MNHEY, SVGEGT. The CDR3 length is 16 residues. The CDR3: CASSLTSGSSTGELFF.

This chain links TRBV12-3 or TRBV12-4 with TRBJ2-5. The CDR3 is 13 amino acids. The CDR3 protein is CASSLRRSETQYF.

CDR3 in amino acids: CASSQAPSGGGLDTQYF. This sequence joins TRBV4-1 and TRBJ2-3; TCRdb's D call, TRBD2, is unchecked because there is no DNA. Germline CDR1 is MGHRA and CDR2 is YSYEKL. The CDR3 sequence is 17 residues long.

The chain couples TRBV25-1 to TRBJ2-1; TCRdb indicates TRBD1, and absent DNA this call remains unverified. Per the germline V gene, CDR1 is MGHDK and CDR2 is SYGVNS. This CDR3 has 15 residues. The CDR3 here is CASSKAGGSYNEQFF.

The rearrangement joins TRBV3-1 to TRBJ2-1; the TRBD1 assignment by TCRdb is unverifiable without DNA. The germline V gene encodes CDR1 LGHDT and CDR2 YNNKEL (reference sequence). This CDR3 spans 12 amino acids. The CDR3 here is CATSRGYNEQFF.

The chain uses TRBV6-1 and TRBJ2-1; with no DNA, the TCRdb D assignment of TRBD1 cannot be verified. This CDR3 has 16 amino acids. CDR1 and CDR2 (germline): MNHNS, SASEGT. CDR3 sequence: CASSSNRGLFYNEQFF.

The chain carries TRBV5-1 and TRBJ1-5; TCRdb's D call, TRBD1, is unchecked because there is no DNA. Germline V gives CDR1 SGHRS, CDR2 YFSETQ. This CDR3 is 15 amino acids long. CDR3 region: CASSSGEGAGQPQHF. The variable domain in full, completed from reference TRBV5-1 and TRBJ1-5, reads KAGVTQTPRYLIKTRGQQVTLSCSPISGHRSVSWYQQTPGQGLQFLFEYFSETQRNKGNFPGRFSGRQFSNSRSEMNVSTLELGDSALYLCASSSGEGAGQPQHFGDGTRLSIL.

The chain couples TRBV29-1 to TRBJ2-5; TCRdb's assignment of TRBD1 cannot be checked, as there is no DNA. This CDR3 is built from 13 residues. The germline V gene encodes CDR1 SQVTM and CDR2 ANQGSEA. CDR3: CSTRRADQETQYF.

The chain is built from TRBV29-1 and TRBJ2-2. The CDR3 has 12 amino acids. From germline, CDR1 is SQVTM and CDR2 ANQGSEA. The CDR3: CSVRFNTGELFF.

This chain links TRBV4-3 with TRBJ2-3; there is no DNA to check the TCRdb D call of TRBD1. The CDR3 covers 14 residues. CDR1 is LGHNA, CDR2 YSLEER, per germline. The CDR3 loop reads CASSPGGAPDTQYF.

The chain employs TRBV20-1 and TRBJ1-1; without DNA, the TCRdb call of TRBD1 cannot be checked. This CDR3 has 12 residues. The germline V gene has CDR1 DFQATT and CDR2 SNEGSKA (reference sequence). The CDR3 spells CSASGGDTEAFF.

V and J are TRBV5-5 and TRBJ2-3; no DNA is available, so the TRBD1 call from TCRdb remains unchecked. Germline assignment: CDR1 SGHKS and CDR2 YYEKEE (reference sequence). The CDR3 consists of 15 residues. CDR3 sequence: CASSLVGGGTDTQYF.

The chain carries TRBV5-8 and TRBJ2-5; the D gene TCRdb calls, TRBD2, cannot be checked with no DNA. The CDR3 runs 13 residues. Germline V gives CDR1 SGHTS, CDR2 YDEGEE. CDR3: CASSSDRAETQYF.

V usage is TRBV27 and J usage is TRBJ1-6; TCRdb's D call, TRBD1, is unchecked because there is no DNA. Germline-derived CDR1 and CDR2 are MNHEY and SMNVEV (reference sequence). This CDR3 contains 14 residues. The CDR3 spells CASRNRADNSPLHF.

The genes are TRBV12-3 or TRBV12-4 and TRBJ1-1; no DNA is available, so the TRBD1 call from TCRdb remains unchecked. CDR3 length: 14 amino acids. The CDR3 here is CASGLTGADTEAFF.

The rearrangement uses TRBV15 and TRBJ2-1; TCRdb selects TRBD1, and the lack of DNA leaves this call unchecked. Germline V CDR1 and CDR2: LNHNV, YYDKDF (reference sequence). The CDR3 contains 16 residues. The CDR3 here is CATSRDILGGGDEQFF. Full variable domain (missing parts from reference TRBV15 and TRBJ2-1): DAMVIQNPRYQVTQFGKPVTLSCSQTLNHNVMYWYQQKSSQAPKLLFHYYDKDFNNEADTPDNFQSRRPNTSFCFLDIRSPGLGDTAMYLCATSRDILGGGDEQFFGPGTRLTVL.

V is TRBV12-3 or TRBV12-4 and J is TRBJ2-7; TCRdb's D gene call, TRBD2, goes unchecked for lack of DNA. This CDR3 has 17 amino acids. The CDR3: CASRPHRAKGKRSEQYF.

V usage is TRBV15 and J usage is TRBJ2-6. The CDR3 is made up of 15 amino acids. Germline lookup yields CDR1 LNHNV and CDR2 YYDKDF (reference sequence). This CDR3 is CATSRRSSGANVLTF.

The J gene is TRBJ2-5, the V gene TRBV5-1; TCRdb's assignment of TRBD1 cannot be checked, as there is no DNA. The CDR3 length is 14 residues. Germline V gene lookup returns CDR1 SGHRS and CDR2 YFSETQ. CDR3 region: CASSLGQQQETQYF.

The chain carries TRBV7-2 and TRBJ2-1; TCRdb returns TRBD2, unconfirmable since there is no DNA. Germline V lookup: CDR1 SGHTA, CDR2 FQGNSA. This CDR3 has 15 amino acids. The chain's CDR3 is CASSLGTFSYNEQFF.

The CDR3 reads CASSQDRDYRQETQYF. The V and J genes are TRBV3-1 and TRBJ2-5; TCRdb proposes TRBD2, but this gene call is untestable without DNA. CDR1 and CDR2 from the germline V gene are LGHDT and YNNKEL (reference sequence). There are 16 residues in the CDR3.

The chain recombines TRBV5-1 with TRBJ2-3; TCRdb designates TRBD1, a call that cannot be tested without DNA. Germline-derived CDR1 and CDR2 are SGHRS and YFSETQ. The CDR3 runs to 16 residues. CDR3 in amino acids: CASSLVGTGLTDTQYF.

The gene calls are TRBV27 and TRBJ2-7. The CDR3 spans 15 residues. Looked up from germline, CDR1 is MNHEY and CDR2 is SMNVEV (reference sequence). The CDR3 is CASSFGRGGAYEQYF.

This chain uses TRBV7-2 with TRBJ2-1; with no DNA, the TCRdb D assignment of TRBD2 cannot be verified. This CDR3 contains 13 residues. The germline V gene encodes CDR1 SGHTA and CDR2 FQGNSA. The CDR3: CASSLGLAGEQFF. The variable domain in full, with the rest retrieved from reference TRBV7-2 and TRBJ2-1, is GAGVSQSPSNKVTEKGKDVELRCDPISGHTALYWYRQSLGQGLEFLIYFQGNSAPDKSGLPSDRFSAERTGGSVSTLTIQRTQQEDSAVYLCASSLGLAGEQFFGPGTRLTVL.

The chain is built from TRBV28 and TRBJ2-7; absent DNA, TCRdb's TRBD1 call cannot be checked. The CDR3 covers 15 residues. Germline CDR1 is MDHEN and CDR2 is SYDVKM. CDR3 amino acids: CASSPLDRSSYEQYF. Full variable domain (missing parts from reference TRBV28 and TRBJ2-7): DVKVTQSSRYLVKRTGEKVFLECVQDMDHENMFWYRQDPGLGLRLIYFSYDVKMKEKGDIPEGYSVSREKKERFSLILESASTNQTSMYLCASSPLDRSSYEQYFGPGTRLTVT.

CDR3 residues: CSAARRTGELFF. The chain uses TRBV20-1 and TRBJ2-2; TCRdb gives TRBD2 as the D gene, but with no DNA this cannot be confirmed. Germline CDR1 reads DFQATT; CDR2 reads SNEGSKA (reference sequence). The CDR3 contains 12 residues.

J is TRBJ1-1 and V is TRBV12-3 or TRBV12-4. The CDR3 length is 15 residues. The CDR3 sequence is CASSFNSDKNTEAFF.